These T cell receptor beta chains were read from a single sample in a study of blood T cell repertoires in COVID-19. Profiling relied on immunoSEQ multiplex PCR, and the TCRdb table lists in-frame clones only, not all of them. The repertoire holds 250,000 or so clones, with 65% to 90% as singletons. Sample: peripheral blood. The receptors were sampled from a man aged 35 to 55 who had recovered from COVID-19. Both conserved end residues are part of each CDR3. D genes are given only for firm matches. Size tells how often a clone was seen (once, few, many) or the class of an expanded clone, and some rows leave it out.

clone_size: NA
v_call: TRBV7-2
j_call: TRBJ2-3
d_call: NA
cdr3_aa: CASSFSLSVTDTQYF
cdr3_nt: TGTGCCAGCAGCTTCTCGCTCTCGGTCACAGATACGCAGTATTTT

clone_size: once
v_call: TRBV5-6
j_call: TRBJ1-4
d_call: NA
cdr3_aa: CASSLAGHGEKLFF
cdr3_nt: TGTGCCAGCAGCTTGGCTGGGCATGGGGAAAAACTGTTTTTT

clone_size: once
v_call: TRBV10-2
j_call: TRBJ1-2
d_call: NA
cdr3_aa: CASSDRSNYGYTF
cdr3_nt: TGCGCCAGCAGTGACAGGTCTAACTATGGCTACACCTTC

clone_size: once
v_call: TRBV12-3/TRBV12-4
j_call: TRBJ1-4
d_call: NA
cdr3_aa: CASSFRGGEKLFF
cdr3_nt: TGTGCCAGCAGTTTTAGGGGGGGCGAAAAACTGTTTTTT

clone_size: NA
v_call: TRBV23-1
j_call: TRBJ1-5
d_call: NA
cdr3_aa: CARKTFQIGQPQHF
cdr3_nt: TGCGCCAGGAAGACATTCCAAATTGGTCAGCCCCAGCATTTT

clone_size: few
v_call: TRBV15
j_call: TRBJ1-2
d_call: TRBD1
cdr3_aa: CATSSDDGTAYGYTF
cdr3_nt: TGTGCCACCAGCAGCGATGACGGGACAGCCTATGGCTACACCTTC

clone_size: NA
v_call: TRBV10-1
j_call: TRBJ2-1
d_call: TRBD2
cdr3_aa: CASSGASGRPSYNEQFF
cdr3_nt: TGCGCCAGCAGTGGGGCTAGCGGGAGGCCTTCCTACAATGAGCAGTTCTTC

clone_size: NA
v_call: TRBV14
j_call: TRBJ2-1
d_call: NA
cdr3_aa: CASSTSRWFRSYNEQFF
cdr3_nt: TGTGCCAGCAGCACTAGCAGGTGGTTTCGGTCCTACAATGAGCAGTTCTTC

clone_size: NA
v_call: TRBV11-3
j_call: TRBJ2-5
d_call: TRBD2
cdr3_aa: CASSLGGGAHQETQYF
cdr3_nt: TGTGCCAGCAGCTTGGGCGGGGGGGCTCACCAAGAGACCCAGTACTTC

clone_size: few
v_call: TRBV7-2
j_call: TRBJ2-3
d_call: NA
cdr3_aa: CASSLTGFTDTQYF
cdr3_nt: TGTGCCAGCAGCTTGACAGGATTCACAGATACGCAGTATTTT

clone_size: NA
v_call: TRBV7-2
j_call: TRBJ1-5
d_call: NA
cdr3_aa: CASSFKAGDQPQHF
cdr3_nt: TGTGCCAGCAGCTTCAAAGCCGGGGATCAGCCCCAGCATTTT

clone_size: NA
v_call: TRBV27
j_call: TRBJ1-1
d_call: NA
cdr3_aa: CASSLWGQVGGETEAFF
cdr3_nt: TGTGCCAGCAGTTTATGGGGGCAGGTGGGAGGGGAAACTGAAGCTTTCTTT

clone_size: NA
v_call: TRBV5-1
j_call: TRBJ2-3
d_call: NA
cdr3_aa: CASSLAAGAADTQYF
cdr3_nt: TGCGCCAGCAGCTTGGCCGCTGGGGCGGCAGATACGCAGTATTTT

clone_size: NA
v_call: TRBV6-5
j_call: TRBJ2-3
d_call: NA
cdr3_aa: CASSPQDYSTDTQYF
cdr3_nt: TGTGCCAGCAGCCCACAGGACTATAGCACAGATACGCAGTATTTT

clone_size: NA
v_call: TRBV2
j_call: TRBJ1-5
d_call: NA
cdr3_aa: CASSDKTGFGYQPQHF
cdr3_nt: TGTGCCAGCAGTGACAAAACAGGATTCGGGTATCAGCCCCAGCATTTT

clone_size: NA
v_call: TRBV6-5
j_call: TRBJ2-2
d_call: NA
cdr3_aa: CASRVTGSTGELFF
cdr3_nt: TGTGCCAGCAGGGTCACAGGGTCCACCGGGGAGCTGTTTTTT

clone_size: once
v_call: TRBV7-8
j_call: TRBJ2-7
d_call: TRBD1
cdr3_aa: CASSFLAAGTAYEQYF
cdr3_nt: TGTGCCAGCAGCTTCCTGGCAGCCGGGACAGCCTACGAGCAGTACTTC

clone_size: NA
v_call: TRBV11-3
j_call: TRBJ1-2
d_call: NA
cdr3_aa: CASSGGSANYGYTF
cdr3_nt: TGTGCCAGCAGCGGGGGGTCAGCTAACTATGGCTACACCTTC

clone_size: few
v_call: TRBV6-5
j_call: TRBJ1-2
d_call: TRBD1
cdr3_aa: CASSYRGQGGGYTF
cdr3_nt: TGTGCCAGCAGTTACCGGGGACAGGGTGGGGGCTACACCTTC

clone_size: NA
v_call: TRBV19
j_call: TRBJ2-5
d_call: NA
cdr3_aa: CASTTSRKETQYF
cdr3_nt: TGTGCCAGTACCACGAGCAGGAAAGAGACCCAGTACTTC

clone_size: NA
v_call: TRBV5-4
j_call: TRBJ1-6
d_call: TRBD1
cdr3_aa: CASSSVLGTVYNSPLHF
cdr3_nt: TGTGCCAGCAGCTCAGTACTCGGGACAGTCTATAATTCACCCCTCCACTTT

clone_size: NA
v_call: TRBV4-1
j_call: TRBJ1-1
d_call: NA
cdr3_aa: CASSLGQWENTEAFF
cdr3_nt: TGCGCCAGCAGCCTGGGACAATGGGAGAACACTGAAGCTTTCTTT

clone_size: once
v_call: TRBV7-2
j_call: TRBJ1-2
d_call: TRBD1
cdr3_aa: CASSLGTGVSYTF
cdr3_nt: TGTGCCAGCAGCTTAGGTACAGGGGTAAGCTACACCTTC

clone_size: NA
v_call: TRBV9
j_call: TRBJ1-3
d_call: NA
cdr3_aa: CASSVDPAGGIGNTIYF
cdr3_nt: TGTGCCAGCAGCGTAGATCCCGCGGGGGGCATCGGAAACACCATATATTTT

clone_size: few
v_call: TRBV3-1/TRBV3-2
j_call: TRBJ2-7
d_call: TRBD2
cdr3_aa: CASSQRPLGLGSGRVNEQYF
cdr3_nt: TGTGCCAGCAGCCAACGCCCCCTGGGTTTAGGTAGCGGGAGGGTTAACGAGCAGTACTTC

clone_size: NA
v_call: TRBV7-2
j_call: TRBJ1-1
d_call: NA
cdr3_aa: CASSFRVNTEAFF
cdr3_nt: TGTGCCAGCAGCTTCCGGGTGAACACTGAAGCTTTCTTT

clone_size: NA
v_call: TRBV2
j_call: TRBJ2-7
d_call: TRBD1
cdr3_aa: CASRQGREQYF
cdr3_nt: TGTGCCAGTCGACAGGGGAGGGAGCAGTACTTC

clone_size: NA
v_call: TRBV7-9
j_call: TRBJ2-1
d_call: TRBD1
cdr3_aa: CASSENPPGGQGVF
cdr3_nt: TGTGCCAGCAGCGAAAACCCGCCAGGGGGACAAGGGGTCTTC

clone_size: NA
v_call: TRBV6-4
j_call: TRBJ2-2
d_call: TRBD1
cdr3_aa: CASTPGAGGHGELFF
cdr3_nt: TGTGCCAGCACCCCCGGGGCAGGGGGCCACGGGGAGCTGTTTTTT

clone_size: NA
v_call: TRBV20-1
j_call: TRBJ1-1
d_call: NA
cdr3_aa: CSPARREAFF
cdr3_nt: TGCAGTCCAGCGAGGCGAGAAGCTTTCTTT

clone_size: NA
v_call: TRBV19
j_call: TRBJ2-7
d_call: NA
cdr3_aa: CASRPWAGEEQYF
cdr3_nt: TGTGCCAGTAGGCCCTGGGCAGGGGAAGAGCAGTACTTC

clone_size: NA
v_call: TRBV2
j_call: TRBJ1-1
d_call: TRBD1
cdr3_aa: CASSVNRGVTEAFF
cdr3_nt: TGTGCCAGCAGTGTTAACAGGGGTGTCACTGAAGCTTTCTTT

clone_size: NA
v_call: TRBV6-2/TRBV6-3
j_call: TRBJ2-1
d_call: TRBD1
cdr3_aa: CASSYRTGAGNYNEQFF
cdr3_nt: TGTGCCAGCAGTTACCGGACAGGGGCCGGGAACTACAATGAGCAGTTCTTC

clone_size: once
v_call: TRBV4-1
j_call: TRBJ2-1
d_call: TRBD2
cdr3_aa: CASSQDLASGDYNEQFF
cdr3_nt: TGCGCCAGCAGCCAAGATCTAGCCAGCGGGGATTACAATGAGCAGTTCTTC

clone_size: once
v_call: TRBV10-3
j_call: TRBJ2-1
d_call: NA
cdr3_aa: CAAGPGSPNGGGPYNEQFF
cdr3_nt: TGTGCCGCCGGACCAGGTAGCCCGAACGGGGGAGGACCCTACAATGAGCAGTTCTTC

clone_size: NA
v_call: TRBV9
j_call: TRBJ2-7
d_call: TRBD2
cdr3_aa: CASSASPSGGYEQYF
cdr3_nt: TGTGCCAGCAGCGCCTCTCCTAGCGGGGGCTACGAGCAGTACTTC

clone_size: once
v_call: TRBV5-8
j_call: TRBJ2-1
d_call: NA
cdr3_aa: CASSWGPTVVSYNEQFF
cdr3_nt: TGTGCCAGCAGCTGGGGCCCTACAGTGGTCTCCTACAATGAGCAGTTCTTC

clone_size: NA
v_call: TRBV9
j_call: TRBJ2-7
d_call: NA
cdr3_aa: CASSARGDFTYEQYF
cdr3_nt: TGTGCCAGCAGCGCCCGCGGGGACTTCACCTACGAGCAGTACTTC

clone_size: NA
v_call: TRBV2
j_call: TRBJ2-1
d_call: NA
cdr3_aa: CATRTPSYNEQFF
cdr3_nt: TGTGCCACCAGGACTCCCTCCTACAATGAGCAGTTCTTC

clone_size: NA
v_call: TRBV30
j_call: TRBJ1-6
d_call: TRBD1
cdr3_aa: CAWRLKGASNSPLHF
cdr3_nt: TGTGCCTGGAGATTGAAGGGGGCAAGTAATTCACCCCTCCACTTT

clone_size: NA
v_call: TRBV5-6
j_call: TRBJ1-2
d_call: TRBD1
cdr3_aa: CASSNRGIDYGYTF
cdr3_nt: TGTGCCAGCAGTAACAGGGGCATAGACTATGGCTACACCTTC

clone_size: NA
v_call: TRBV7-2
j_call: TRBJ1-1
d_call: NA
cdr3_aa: CASSPYGRSGNTEAFF
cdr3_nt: TGTGCCAGCAGCCCATACGGGAGGTCGGGTAACACTGAAGCTTTCTTT

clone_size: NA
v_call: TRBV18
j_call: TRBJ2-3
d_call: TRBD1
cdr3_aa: CASSWTGSTDTQYF
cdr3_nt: TGTGCCAGCTCATGGACAGGGAGCACAGATACGCAGTATTTT

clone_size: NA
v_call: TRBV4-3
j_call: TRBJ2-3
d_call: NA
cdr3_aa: CASSRTRINSDTQYF
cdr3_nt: TGCGCCAGCAGCCGTACTAGGATTAATTCAGATACGCAGTATTTT

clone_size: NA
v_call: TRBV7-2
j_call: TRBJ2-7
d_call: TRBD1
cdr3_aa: CASSFRTGNSYEQYF
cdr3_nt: TGTGCCAGCAGCTTTAGGACAGGGAACTCCTACGAGCAGTACTTC

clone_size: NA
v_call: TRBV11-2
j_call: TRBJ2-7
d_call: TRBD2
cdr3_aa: CASSSRLAEKSYEQYF
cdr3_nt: TGTGCCAGCAGCTCGAGACTAGCGGAAAAATCCTACGAGCAGTACTTC

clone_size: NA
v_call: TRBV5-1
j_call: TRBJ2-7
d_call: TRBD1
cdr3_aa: CASSPGGTGVGEQYF
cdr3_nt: TGCGCCAGCAGCCCAGGAGGGACAGGGGTTGGAGAGCAGTACTTC

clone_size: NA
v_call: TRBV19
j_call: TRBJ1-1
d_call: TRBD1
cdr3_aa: CASSSGTGGWGNTEAFF
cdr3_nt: TGTGCCAGTAGTTCCGGGACAGGGGGCTGGGGGAACACTGAAGCTTTCTTT

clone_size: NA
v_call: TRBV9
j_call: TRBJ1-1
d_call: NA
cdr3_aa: CASTQGPSNTEAFF
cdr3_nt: TGTGCCAGCACCCAGGGGCCTTCCAACACTGAAGCTTTCTTT

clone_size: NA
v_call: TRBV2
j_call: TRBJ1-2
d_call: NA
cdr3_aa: CASSELWESYGYTF
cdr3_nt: TGTGCCAGCAGTGAGCTGTGGGAGTCGTATGGCTACACCTTC

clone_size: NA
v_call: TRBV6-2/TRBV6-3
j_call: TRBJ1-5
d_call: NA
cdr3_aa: CASSERAGLGFYSNQPQHF
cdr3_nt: TGTGCCAGCAGTGAGAGGGCGGGACTGGGCTTTTATAGCAATCAGCCCCAGCATTTT

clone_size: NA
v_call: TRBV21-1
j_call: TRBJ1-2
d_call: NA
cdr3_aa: CASSKAGGANGYTF
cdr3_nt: TGTGCCAGCAGCAAAGCCGGGGGGGCGAATGGCTACACCTTC

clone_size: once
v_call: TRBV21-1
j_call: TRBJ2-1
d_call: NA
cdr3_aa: CASMAGNEQFF
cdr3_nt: TGTGCCAGCATGGCGGGGAATGAGCAGTTCTTC

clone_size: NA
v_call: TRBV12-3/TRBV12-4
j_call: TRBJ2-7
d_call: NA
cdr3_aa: CASSRLEYEQYF
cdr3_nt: TGTGCCAGCAGTCGCCTAGAGTACGAGCAGTACTTC

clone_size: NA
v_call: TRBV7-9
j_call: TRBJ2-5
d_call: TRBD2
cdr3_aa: CASSWAGGQETQYF
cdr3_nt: TGTGCCAGCAGCTGGGCGGGGGGACAAGAGACCCAGTACTTC

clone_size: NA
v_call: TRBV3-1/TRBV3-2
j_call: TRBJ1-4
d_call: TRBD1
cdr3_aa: CASSPSGTGNEKLFF
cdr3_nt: TGTGCCAGCAGTCCCAGCGGGACAGGGAATGAAAAACTGTTTTTT

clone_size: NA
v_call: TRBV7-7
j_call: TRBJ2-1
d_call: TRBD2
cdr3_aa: CASSLGTSGRDEQFF
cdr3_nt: TGTGCCAGCAGCCTAGGGACTAGCGGGAGGGACGAGCAGTTCTTC

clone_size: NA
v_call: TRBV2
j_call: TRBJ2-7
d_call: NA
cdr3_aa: CASSVLTGEQYF
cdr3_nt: TGTGCCAGCAGCGTTCTGACAGGCGAGCAGTACTTC